The entry below gives a single TCR beta chain sequence along with its context. Its antigen remains unidentified. Base qualities are missing; no much larger clone stands one base away. The immunoSEQ Assay, a bias-controlled multiplex PCR, was used to amplify TCRbeta CDR3 regions from genomic DNA. Processing in the source paper ran as follows. The number of nucleated cells in each sample was estimated from the amplification of reference gene primers within the assay. Sequence reads were collapsed and filtered to measure the absolute abundance of every unique TCRbeta CDR3 rearrangement. For each sample, productive Simpson clonality was calculated as the square root of Simpson's diversity index across productive rearrangements. The table comes from immuneACCESS by way of TCRdb, which keeps in-frame sequences with V and J called. Part of the clones is missing from these tables; in studies checked, under half for an unresolved V gene and the rest for unknown reasons. V and J calls and clone size are copied from that table; D and trimming were computed from the DNA. This sample holds approximately 210,000 clones; roughly 76% were observed only once. Of the sample, around 5.1% is held by the ten largest clones.

This sample stems from a study of blood T cell repertoires in COVID-19 (dated by TCRdb to 2019 to 2021). Background on the whole study: Samples covering the acute and convalescent phases of COVID-19 were provided by collaborators in the United States, Italy and Spain. Where available, HLA class I and class II types were obtained from metadata supplied by the sample provider rather than from assay-based typing. The samples were drawn from the first 160 participants of the ongoing ImmuneRACE study and from about 1,200 subjects provided by 6 global collaborators. Nearly every sample came with metadata listing a de-identified subject ID, COVID-19 status, age in years and sex. The material from the prospective study consisted of cDNA or gDNA derived from T cells, B-cell-depleted T cells, or PBMCs. Deeply sampled blood TCRbeta repertoires from subjects exposed to, actively infected with, or recovered from COVID-19 were included in the dataset. The repertoires were made available in a free public database intended to serve as a resource for research on the immune response to SARS-CoV-2. General conclusions and limits of the study: The quantity of clinical and demographic metadata differed by source and by participant and was supplied without curation.

Each collaborating institution followed its own protocols to collect whole blood in K2EDTA tubes. For TCRbeta analysis, collaborators shipped samples as frozen whole blood, isolated PBMCs, or DNA extracted from either of those sample types. Sequences MDHEN (CDR1) and SYDVKM (CDR2) are obtained from the germline V gene. The CDR3 covers 14 residues, taking in both the cysteine and the phenylalanine. CDR3 DNA is the only sequence kept; it has 42 bases, read in frame from the first base. V is cut by 10 bases and J by 0 bases, and the space between the germline ends is 16 bases. The material sequenced was peripheral blood. The chain is assembled from TRBV28 and TRBJ2-7; TRBD2 is a possible D gene, resting on 6 matching bases. This sequence originates from a human donor in a cohort sampled during active COVID-19. The CDR3 loop reads CAIAGRTHSYEQYF. The nucleotide sequence reads as follows: TGTGCCATCGCGGGGCGTACTCACTCCTACGAGCAGTACTTC.